This T cell receptor beta chain came from a study of blood T cell repertoires in COVID-19. At the level of the study: Sites in the United States, Italy and Spain provided acute and convalescent COVID-19 samples. Sample material is recorded as cDNA or gDNA derived from T cells, B-cell-depleted T cells, or PBMCs.

Authors' data handling: Nucleated cell number was recorded as an estimate derived from reference gene primer amplification. Some clones are missing from TCRdb's copy, which holds only in-frame ones; the method was immunoSEQ multiplex PCR. D and trimming were read from the DNA, whereas the V and J calls and clone size are those reported in that table. Of 120,000 to 150,000 clones in the sample, around nine tenths were seen once. The receptor was isolated from a man aged 50-59 years with active or convalescent COVID-19. The source material was peripheral blood.

Here the CDR3 DNA reads TGTGCCATCAGTGAATGGGGGACACCCTACCAAGAGACCCAGTACTTC. This codes for CAISEWGTPYQETQYF. The rearrangement joins TRBV10-3 to TRBJ2-5, with a tentative D call TRBD1 (6 bases). The CDR3 spans 16 residues. Trimming stripped 3 bases from V and 0 bases from J, with 14 bases between. Germline V gives CDR1 ENHRY, CDR2 SYGVKD.